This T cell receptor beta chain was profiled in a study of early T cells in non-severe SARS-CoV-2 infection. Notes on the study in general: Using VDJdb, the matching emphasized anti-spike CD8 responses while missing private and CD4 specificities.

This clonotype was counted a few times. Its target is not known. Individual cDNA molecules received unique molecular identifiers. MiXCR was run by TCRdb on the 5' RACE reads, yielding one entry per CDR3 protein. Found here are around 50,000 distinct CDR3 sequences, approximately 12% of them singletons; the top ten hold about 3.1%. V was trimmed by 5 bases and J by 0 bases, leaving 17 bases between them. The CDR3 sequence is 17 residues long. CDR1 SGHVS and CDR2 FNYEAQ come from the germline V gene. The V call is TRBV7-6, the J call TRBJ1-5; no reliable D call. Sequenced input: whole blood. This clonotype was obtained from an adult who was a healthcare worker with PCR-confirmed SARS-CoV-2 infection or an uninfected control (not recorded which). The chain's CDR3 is CASSPEPGDYSNQPQHF. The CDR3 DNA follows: TGTGCCAGCAGCCCGGAACCGGGCGACTATAGCAATCAGCCCCAGCATTTT.